Listed below are T cell receptor beta chains from one sample, sequenced in a study of shared clonotypes between healthy human individuals. Sequencing was performed with immunoSEQ multiplex PCR; in TCRdb, only in-frame clones are kept and a portion is missing. The sample has fewer than 2.5 million clones; over 85% are singletons. Sequencing was carried out using naive CD4+ T cells from PBMCs. The receptor source for this set is a man younger than 35 in good health. Some clones in this sample may be carry-over from other donors' samples. CDR3s include the opening cysteine and the closing phenylalanine or tryptophan. A D gene is named only where the DNA matches it firmly. Rows may omit the clone size; those that give it use once, few, many or a size class.

.,TRBJ2-7,.,12,TRBV2,CASGDGSYEQYF,TGTGCCAGCGGAGACGGTTCCTACGAGCAGTACTTC
.,TRBJ1-1,once,14,TRBV7-3,CASSSTGQNTEAFF,TGTGCCAGCAGCTCTACGGGACAGAACACTGAAGCTTTCTTT
TRBD1,TRBJ1-5,.,15,TRBV7-2,CASSLVGTGPQPQHF,TGTGCCAGCAGCTTAGTTGGGACAGGGCCTCAGCCCCAGCATTTT
.,TRBJ2-7,.,12,TRBV6-1,CASSEANYEQYF,TGTGCCAGCAGTGAAGCGAACTACGAGCAGTACTTC
TRBD1,TRBJ1-1,.,16,TRBV28,CASSSLTGGRATEAFF,TGTGCCAGCAGTAGCCTCACAGGGGGAAGGGCCACTGAAGCTTTCTTT
TRBD1,TRBJ2-7,.,14,TRBV4-3,CASSQSTGTYEQYF,TGCGCCAGCAGCCAGTCGACAGGGACCTACGAGCAGTACTTC
.,TRBJ1-5,few,13,TRBV18,CASSQAPNQPQHF,TGTGCCAGCTCGCAAGCTCCGAATCAGCCCCAGCATTTT
.,TRBJ1-4,.,15,TRBV6-1,CASTLSLAENEKLFF,TGTGCCAGCACCCTGAGCTTGGCAGAAAATGAAAAACTGTTTTTT
TRBD1,TRBJ1-1,once,17,TRBV5-1,CASSHNPGQGAYTEAFF,TGCGCCAGCAGTCATAATCCGGGACAGGGGGCATACACTGAAGCTTTCTTT
TRBD2,TRBJ2-1,.,15,TRBV29-1,CSAYSGRNSGNEQFF,TGCAGCGCCTATAGCGGGAGGAATTCTGGCAATGAGCAGTTCTTC
TRBD2,TRBJ2-5,.,15,TRBV5-1,CASIEAGGPTETQYF,TGCGCCAGCATAGAGGCGGGAGGGCCGACGGAGACCCAGTACTTC
.,TRBJ2-3,.,14,TRBV4-3,CASSPYLQADTQYF,TGCGCCAGCAGCCCGTACTTGCAGGCAGATACGCAGTATTTT
.,TRBJ1-2,.,12,TRBV28,CASTSDLYGYTF,TGTGCAAGCACTTCGGATCTCTATGGCTACACCTTC
.,TRBJ2-1,.,14,TRBV11-2,CASSEGQTYNEQFF,TGTGCCAGCAGCGAAGGACAGACCTACAATGAGCAGTTCTTC
.,TRBJ2-2,.,14,TRBV2,CASSEGSPTGELFF,TGTGCCAGCAGTGAGGGGTCGCCGACCGGGGAGCTGTTTTTT
TRBD1,TRBJ1-4,.,13,TRBV2,CASGQGLYEKLFF,TGTGCCAGCGGACAGGGGTTATATGAAAAACTGTTTTTT
.,TRBJ1-2,once,13,TRBV6-1,CATTRGSAYGYTF,TGTGCCACAACGAGGGGGTCCGCCTATGGCTACACCTTC
.,TRBJ2-2,.,13,TRBV7-9,CASSPRLDGELFF,TGTGCCAGCAGCCCAAGACTCGACGGGGAGCTGTTTTTT
.,TRBJ1-1,.,15,TRBV6-6,CASSFGGAPNTEAFF,TGTGCCAGCAGTTTTGGGGGGGCGCCGAACACTGAAGCTTTCTTT
TRBD2,TRBJ2-5,.,15,TRBV28,CASSPPGTSRKTQYF,TGTGCCAGCAGTCCCCCCGGGACTAGCCGGAAGACCCAGTACTTC
.,TRBJ1-2,.,13,TRBV5-6,CASSPAYNYGYTF,TGTGCCAGCAGCCCAGCGTACAACTATGGCTACACCTTC
.,TRBJ2-1,.,16,TRBV10-3,CAISESFGAGSNEQFF,TGTGCCATCAGTGAGTCATTTGGCGCAGGGTCTAATGAGCAGTTCTTC
TRBD1,TRBJ2-7,.,14,TRBV6-1,CASSRTGTSYEQYF,TGTGCCAGCAGCCGGACAGGCACTTCCTACGAGCAGTACTTC
.,TRBJ2-7,once,15,TRBV4-2,CASSQSTRLDYEQYF,TGTGCCAGCAGCCAGAGCACTCGGCTTGACTACGAGCAGTACTTC
.,TRBJ2-3,.,17,TRBV29-1,CSVEDRAGKLMPDTQYF,TGCAGCGTTGAAGATCGGGCAGGGAAGTTGATGCCAGATACGCAGTATTTT
.,TRBJ1-1,few,13,TRBV6-5,CASSTPRLAEAFF,TGTGCCAGCAGTACCCCAAGATTAGCTGAAGCTTTCTTT